The 10 T cell receptor beta chains given below trace back to one sample, sequenced in a study of control samples from healthy donors and cancer patients. TCRdb keeps only in-frame clones here, not all; method: immunoSEQ multiplex PCR. The sample records some 100,000 clones, about 92% being singletons. The specimen sequenced was blood. These TCRs come from a man between 18 and 29 years old in good health.

Concerning this clone: The sample carries other DNA sequences with the same CDR3. The J gene is TRBJ2-7, the V gene TRBV28; D unclear. Germline values: CDR1 MDHEN, CDR2 SYDVKM. The CDR3 totals 12 residues. V was trimmed by 2 bases and J by 0 bases, leaving 2 bases between them. The CDR3, as DNA: TGTGCCAGCAGTTTAGGCTCCTACGAGCAGTACTTC. Protein product: CASSLGSYEQYF.

The chain links TRBV6-6 to TRBJ1-2, with unresolved D. The germline gives CDR1 MNHNY, CDR2 SVGAGI (reference sequence). V gave up 2 bases and J gave up 2 bases, with 12 bases separating them. This CDR3 is built from 15 residues. The CDR3 loop is CASSYRENQNYGYTF. CDR3 in DNA: TGTGCCAGCAGTTACCGCGAGAATCAAAACTATGGCTACACCTTC.

The gene calls are TRBV5-1 and TRBJ1-4; D not certain. Per the germline V gene, CDR1 is SGHRS and CDR2 is YFSETQ. The V end lost 0 bases, the J end lost 0 bases, and 6 bases lay between the germline ends. This CDR3 is built from 15 residues. CDR3 amino acids: CASSLVAATNEKLFF. The CDR3 nucleotides read TGCGCCAGCAGCTTGGTGGCAGCAACTAATGAAAAACTGTTTTTT.

This chain links TRBV5-1 with TRBJ1-6, with D maybe TRBD1 (5 bases). V shed 0 bases and J shed 9 bases, with 7 bases lying between them. Germline CDR1 is SGHRS and CDR2 is YFSETQ. The CDR3 extends over 13 amino acids. The CDR3 nucleotides are TGCGCCAGCAGCTTGGCCGGGGGTTCACCCCTCCACTTT. This sequence encodes CASSLAGGSPLHF.

The rearrangement joins TRBV2 to TRBJ2-7; D might be TRBD2 (6 bases). The CDR3 consists of 15 residues. The germline V gene encodes CDR1 SNHLY and CDR2 FYNNEI. V dropped 0 bases and J dropped 2 bases, with 11 bases sitting between them. The CDR3 protein is CASSEAGGATYEQYF. The CDR3 nucleotides are TGTGCCAGCAGTGAAGCCGGCGGGGCAACCTACGAGCAGTACTTC. The variable domain in full, completed from reference TRBV2 and TRBJ2-7, reads EPEVTQTPSHQVTQMGQEVILRCVPISNHLYFYWYRQILGQKVEFLVSFYNNEISEKSEIFDDQFSVERPDGSNFTLKIRSTKLEDSAMYFCASSEAGGATYEQYFGPGTRLTVT.

This chain connects TRBV3-1 (or the pseudogene TRBV3-2) to TRBJ1-2; TRBD1 matches 7 bases. This CDR3 is 12 amino acids long. Germline V lookup: CDR1 LGHDT, CDR2 YNNKEL (reference sequence). Germline trimming cut 3 bases from V and 5 bases from J; bases unmatched to any gene: 0. The CDR3 bases are TGTGCCAGCAGCCAGGACAGGTATGGCTACACCTTC. Translated: CASSQDRYGYTF.

The V gene is TRBV2, the J gene TRBJ1-5; a weak D match, TRBD1 (6 bases). Trimming took 6 bases from V and 0 from J, leaving 9 bases between them. CDR1 and CDR2 (germline): SNHLY, FYNNEI. This CDR3 region has 14 residues. CDR3 DNA sequence: TGTGCCAGCAGCGAGGGACATAGCAATCAGCCCCAGCATTTT. The encoded protein is CASSEGHSNQPQHF.

This chain connects TRBV6-5 to TRBJ1-1, with D possibly matching TRBD1 (6 bases). Trimming left V 5 bases short and J 3 bases short, with 10 bases between. Germline V lookup: CDR1 MNHEY, CDR2 SVGAGI. The CDR3 sequence is 13 residues long. The CDR3 bases are TGTGCCAGCAGTACACAGGGTGACACTGAAGCTTTCTTT. Amino acid sequence: CASSTQGDTEAFF.

V and J are TRBV6-5 and TRBJ2-7, with 7 bases identical to TRBD2. The J segment lost 3 bases and the V segment lost 11 bases, leaving 10 bases of the junction unmatched. This CDR3 has 13 amino acids. From germline, CDR1 is MNHEY and CDR2 SVGAGI. The CDR3 spells CACGEGRIYEQYF. The CDR3 region has the DNA TGTGCCTGTGGGGAGGGGCGCATCTACGAGCAGTACTTC.

The J gene is TRBJ1-5, the V gene TRBV30; D is unclear. This CDR3 is 19 amino acids long. CDR1 and CDR2 (germline): GTSNPN, SVGIG (reference sequence). V lost 1 base to trimming and J lost 0 bases, with 22 bases between them. CDR3 nucleotide sequence: TGTGCCTGGAGTGCCCCGTCTCCCTTACAGCGATATAGCAATCAGCCCCAGCATTTT. Amino acids: CAWSAPSPLQRYSNQPQHF.